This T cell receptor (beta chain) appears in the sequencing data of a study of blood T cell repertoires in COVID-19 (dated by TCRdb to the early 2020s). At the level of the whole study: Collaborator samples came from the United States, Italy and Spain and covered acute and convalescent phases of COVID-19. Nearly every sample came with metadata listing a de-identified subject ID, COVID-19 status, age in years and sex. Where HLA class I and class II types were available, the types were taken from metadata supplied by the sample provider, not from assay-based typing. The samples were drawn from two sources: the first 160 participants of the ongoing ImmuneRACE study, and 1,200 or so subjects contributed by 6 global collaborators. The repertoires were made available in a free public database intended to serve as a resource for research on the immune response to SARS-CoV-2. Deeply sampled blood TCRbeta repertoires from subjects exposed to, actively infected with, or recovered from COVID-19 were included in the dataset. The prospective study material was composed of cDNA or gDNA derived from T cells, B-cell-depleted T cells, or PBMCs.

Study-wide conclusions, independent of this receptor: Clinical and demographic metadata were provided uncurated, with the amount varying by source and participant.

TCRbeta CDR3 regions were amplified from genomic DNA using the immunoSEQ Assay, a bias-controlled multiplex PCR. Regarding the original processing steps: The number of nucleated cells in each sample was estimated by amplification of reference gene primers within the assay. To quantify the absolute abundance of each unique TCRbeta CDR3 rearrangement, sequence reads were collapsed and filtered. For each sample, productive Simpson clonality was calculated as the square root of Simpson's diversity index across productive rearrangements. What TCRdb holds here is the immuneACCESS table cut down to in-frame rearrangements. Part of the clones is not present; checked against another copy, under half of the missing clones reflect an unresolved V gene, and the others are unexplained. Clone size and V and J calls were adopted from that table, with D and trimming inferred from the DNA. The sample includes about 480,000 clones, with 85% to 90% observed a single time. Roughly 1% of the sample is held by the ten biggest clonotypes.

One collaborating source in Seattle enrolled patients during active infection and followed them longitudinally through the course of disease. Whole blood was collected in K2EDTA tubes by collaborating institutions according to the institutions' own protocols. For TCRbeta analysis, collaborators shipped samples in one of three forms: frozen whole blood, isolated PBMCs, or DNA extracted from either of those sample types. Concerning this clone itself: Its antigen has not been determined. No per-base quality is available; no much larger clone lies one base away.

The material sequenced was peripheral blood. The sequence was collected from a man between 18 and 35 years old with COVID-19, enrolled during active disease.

Here is the DNA: TGTGCCAGCAGTCCCCTCCTGGAGACCGGTAGAGGCTACACCTTC. This encodes CASSPLLETGRGYTF. The rearranged segments are TRBV27 and TRBJ1-2; the D gene cannot be resolved reliably. Spanning cysteine to phenylalanine, the CDR3 consists of 15 amino acids. Left in the record is the CDR3 DNA by itself, 45 bases read in frame from the first base. V gives up 5 bases and J gives up 8 bases, and the segment between their germline ends measures 21 bases. From the germline V gene (reference sequence), CDR1 is MNHEY and CDR2 is SMNVEV.